This section outlines one T cell receptor (beta chain) sequence together with its context. These data are taken from a study of blood T cell repertoires in COVID-19. Study background: Both acute and convalescent COVID-19 samples were obtained from the United States, Italy and Spain. Sample material is recorded as cDNA or gDNA derived from T cells, B-cell-depleted T cells, or PBMCs.

How the authors handled the data: Amplification with reference gene primers provided the estimates of nucleated cell counts. The protocol was immunoSEQ multiplex PCR, while the TCRdb copy is restricted to in-frame clones and leaves out a portion. V and J calls and clone size are copied from that table; D and trimming were computed from the DNA. The sample includes around 260,000 clones, over 75% of them seen just once. This CDR3 is built from 15 residues. CDR1 and CDR2 from the germline V gene are MDHEN and SYDVKM. V was trimmed by 5 bases and J by 10 bases, leaving 18 bases between them. Enrollment of patients from Seattle took place during active infection, with longitudinal follow-up.

V gene TRBV28 combines with J gene TRBJ1-6; D perhaps matches TRBD1 (6 bases). The specimen was peripheral blood. The receptor was derived from a human donor with COVID-19, enrolled during active disease. The donor label of this sample is uncertain. This chain's CDR3 is CASSPQGRWRSPLHF. For the CDR3, the DNA is TGTGCCAGCAGTCCGCAGGGGAGATGGCGGTCACCCCTCCACTTT.